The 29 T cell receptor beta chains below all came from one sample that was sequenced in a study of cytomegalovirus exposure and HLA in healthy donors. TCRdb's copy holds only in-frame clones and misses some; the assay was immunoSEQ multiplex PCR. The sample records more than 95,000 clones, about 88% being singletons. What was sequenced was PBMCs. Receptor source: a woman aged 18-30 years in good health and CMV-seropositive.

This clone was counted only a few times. CDR3 coding DNA: TGTGCCAGCACAAACCCAGGGCCCTACGAGCAGTACTTC. It specifies CASTNPGPYEQYF. The gene calls are TRBV5-4 and TRBJ2-7; a weak D match, TRBD1 (5 bases). CDR3 length: 13 amino acids. Trimming stripped 6 bases from V and 2 bases from J, with 12 bases between. Germline loops: CDR1 SGHNT, CDR2 YYREEE (reference sequence).

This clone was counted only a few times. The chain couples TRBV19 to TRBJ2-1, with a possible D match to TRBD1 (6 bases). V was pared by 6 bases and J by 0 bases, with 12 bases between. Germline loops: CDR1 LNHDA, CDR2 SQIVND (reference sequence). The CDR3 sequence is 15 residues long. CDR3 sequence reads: CASSSTGNSYNEQFF. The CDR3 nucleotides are TGTGCCAGTAGCTCCACAGGGAACTCCTACAATGAGCAGTTCTTC.

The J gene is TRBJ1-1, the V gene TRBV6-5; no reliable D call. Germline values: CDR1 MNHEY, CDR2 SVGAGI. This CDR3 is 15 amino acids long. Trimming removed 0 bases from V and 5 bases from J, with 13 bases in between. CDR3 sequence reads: CASSYSGQVGTEAFF. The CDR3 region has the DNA TGTGCCAGCAGTTACTCGGGTCAGGTTGGGACTGAAGCTTTCTTT.

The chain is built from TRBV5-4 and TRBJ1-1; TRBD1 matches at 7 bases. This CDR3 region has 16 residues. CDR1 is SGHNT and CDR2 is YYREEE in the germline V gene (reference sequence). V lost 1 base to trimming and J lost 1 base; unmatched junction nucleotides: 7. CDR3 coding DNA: TGTGCCAGCAGCTTGAAGAGGGGGCGAGGGAACACTGAAGCTTTCTTT. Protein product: CASSLKRGRGNTEAFF.

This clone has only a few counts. CDR3 in DNA: TGCGCCAGCCTGGGCCAGGGTGGGGAGCCCCAGCATTTT. This sequence encodes CASLGQGGEPQHF. The rearrangement joins TRBV10-2 to TRBJ1-5; tentative D call: TRBD1 (5 bases). The CDR3 covers 13 residues. The V gene lost 8 bases and the J gene lost 8 bases, with 16 bases spanning the gap. Germline V gives CDR1 WSHSY, CDR2 SAAADI.

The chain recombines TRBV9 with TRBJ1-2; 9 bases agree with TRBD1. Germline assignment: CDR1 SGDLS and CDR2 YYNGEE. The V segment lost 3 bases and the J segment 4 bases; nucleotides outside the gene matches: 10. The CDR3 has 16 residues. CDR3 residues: CASSAPRTGGSYGYTF. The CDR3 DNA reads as TGTGCCAGCAGCGCGCCCCGAACAGGGGGCTCCTATGGCTACACCTTC.

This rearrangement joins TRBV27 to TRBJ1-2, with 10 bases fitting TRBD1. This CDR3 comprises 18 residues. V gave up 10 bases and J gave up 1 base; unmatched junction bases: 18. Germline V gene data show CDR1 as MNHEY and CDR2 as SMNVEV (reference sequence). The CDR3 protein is CATLRLGTGVSGNYGYTF. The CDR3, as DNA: TGTGCCACCCTCCGCCTCGGGACAGGGGTTTCGGGTAACTATGGCTACACCTTC.

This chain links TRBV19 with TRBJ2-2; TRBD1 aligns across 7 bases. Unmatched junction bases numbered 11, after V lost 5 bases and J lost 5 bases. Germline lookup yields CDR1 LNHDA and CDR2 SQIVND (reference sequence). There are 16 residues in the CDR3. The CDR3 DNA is TGTGCCAGTAGTCCCACCGACAGGGTAACGACCGGGGAGCTGTTTTTT. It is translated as CASSPTDRVTTGELFF.

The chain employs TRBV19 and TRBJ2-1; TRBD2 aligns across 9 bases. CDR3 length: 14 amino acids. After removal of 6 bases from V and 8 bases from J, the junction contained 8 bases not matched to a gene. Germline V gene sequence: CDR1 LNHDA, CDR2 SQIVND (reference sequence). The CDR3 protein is CASSPAGGSYEQFF. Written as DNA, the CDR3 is TGTGCCAGTAGCCCGGCGGGAGGGAGTTATGAGCAGTTCTTC. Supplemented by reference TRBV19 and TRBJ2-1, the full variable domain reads DGGITQSPKYLFRKEGQNVTLSCEQNLNHDAMYWYRQDPGQGLRLIYYSQIVNDFQKGDIAEGYSVSREKKESFPLTVTSAQKNPTAFYLCASSPAGGSYEQFFGPGTRLTVL.

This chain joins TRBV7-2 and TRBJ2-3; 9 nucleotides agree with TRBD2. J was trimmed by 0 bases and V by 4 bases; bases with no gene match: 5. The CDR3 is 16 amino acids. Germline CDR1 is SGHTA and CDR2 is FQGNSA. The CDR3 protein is CASSSPTSGSTDTQYF. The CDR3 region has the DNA TGTGCCAGCAGCTCCCCGACTAGCGGAAGCACAGATACGCAGTATTTT.

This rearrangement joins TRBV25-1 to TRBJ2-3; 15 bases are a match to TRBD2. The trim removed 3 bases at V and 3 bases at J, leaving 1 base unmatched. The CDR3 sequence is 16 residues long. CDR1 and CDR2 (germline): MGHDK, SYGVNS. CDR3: CASSDGLAGGTDTQYF. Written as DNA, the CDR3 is TGTGCCAGCAGTGACGGACTAGCGGGGGGGACAGATACGCAGTATTTT.

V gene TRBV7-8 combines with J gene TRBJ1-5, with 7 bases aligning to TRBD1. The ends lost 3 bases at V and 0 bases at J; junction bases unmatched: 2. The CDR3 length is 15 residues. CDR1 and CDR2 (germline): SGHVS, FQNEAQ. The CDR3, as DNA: TGTGCCAGCAGCTTGGGACAGTTTAGCAATCAGCCCCAGCATTTT. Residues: CASSLGQFSNQPQHF. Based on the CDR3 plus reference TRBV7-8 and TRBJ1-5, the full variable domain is GAGVSQSPRYKVAKRGQDVALRCDPISGHVSLFWYQQALGQGPEFLTYFQNEAQLDKSGLPSDRFFAERPEGSVSTLKIQRTQQEDSAVYLCASSLGQFSNQPQHFGDGTRLSIL.

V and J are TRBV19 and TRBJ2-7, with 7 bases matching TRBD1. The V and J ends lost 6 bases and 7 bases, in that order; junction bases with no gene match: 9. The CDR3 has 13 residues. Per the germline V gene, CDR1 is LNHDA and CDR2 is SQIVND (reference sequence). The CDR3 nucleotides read TGTGCCAGTAGACCCTTCGGGACAGCGGAGCAGTACTTC. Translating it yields CASRPFGTAEQYF.

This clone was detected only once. CDR3 region: CASSILGSPGGETQYF. The CDR3 DNA reads TGTGCCAGTAGTATATTGGGTAGCCCAGGGGGGGAGACCCAGTACTTC. This chain links TRBV19 with TRBJ2-5, with D possibly matching TRBD1 (7 bases). This CDR3 region has 16 residues. Germline V gives CDR1 LNHDA, CDR2 SQIVND (reference sequence). V lost 2 bases to trimming and J lost 5 bases, with 18 bases between them. Full variable domain (missing parts from reference TRBV19 and TRBJ2-5): DGGITQSPKYLFRKEGQNVTLSCEQNLNHDAMYWYRQDPGQGLRLIYYSQIVNDFQKGDIAEGYSVSREKKESFPLTVTSAQKNPTAFYLCASSILGSPGGETQYFGPGTRLLVL.

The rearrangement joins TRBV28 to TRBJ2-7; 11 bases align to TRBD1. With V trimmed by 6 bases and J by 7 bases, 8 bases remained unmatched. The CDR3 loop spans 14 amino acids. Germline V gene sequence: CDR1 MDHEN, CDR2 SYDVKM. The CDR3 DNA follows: TGTGCCAGCAGCGGGACAGGGGGGACCTTGGAGCAGTACTTC. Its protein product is CASSGTGGTLEQYF.

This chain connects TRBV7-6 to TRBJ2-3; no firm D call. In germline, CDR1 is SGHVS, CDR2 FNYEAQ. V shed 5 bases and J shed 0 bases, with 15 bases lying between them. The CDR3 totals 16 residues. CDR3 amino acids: CASSPGGFSSTDTQYF. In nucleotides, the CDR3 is TGTGCCAGCAGCCCCGGCGGATTTTCTAGCACAGATACGCAGTATTTT.

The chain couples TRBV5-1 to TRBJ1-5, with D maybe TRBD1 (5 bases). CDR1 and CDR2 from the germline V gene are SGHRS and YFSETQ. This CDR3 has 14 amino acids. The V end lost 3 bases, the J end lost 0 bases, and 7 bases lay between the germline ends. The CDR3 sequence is CASSSGNSNQPQHF. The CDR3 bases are TGCGCCAGCAGCTCAGGGAATAGCAATCAGCCCCAGCATTTT.

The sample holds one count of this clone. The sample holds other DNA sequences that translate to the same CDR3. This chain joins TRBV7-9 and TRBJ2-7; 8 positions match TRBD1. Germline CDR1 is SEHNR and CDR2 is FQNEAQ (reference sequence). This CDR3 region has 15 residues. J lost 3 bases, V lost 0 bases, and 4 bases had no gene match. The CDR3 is CASSLAGTGDYEQYF. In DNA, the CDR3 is TGTGCCAGCAGCTTAGCCGGGACAGGAGACTACGAGCAGTACTTC.

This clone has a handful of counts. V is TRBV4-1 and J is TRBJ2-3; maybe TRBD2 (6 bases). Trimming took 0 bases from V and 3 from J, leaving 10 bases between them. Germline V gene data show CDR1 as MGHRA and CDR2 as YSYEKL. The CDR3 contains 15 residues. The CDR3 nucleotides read TGCGCCAGCAGCCAAGACCTAGCGTGGACAGATACGCAGTATTTT. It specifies CASSQDLAWTDTQYF.

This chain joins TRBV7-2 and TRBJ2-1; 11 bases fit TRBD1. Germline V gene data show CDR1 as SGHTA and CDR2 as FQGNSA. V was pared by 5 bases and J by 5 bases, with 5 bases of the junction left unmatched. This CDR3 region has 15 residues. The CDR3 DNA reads TGTGCCAGCAGCCCCAGGACAGGGGGCAACAATGAGCAGTTCTTC. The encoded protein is CASSPRTGGNNEQFF.

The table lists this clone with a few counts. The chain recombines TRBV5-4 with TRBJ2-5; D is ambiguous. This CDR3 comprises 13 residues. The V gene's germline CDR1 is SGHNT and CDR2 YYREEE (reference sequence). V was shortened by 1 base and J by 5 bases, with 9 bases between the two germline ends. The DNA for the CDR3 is TGTGCCAGCAGCTTGTCCCCCGGGGAGACCCAGTACTTC. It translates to CASSLSPGETQYF.

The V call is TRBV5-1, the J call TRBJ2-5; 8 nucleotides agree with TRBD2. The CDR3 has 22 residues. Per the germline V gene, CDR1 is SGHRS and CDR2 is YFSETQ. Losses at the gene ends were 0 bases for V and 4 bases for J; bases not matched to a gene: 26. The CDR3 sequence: CASSLVPLPAGVPLRRAETQYF. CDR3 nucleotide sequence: TGCGCCAGCAGCTTGGTGCCCCTACCAGCGGGGGTTCCTCTTCGCCGAGCAGAGACCCAGTACTTC.

The CDR3 here is CASSLVSGNTEAFF. CDR3 sequence (DNA): TGTGCCAGCAGTTTAGTTTCAGGGAACACTGAAGCTTTCTTT. The rearrangement uses TRBV28 and TRBJ1-1; D remains unclear. Germline assignment: CDR1 MDHEN and CDR2 SYDVKM. The CDR3 length is 14 residues. Trimming took off 2 bases at V and 1 base at J, with 8 bases between the two ends.

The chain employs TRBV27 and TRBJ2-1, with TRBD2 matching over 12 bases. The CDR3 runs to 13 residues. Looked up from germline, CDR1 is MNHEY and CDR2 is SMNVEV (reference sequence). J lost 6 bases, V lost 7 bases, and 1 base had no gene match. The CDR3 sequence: CASKGLAGNEQFF. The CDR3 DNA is TGTGCCAGCAAGGGACTAGCGGGCAATGAGCAGTTCTTC.

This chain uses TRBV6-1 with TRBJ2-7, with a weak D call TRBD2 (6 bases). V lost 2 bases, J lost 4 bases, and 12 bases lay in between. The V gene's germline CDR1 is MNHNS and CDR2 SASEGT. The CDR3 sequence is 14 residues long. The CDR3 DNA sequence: TGTGCCAGCAGTGAATCCGGGACTGATTACGAGCAGTACTTC. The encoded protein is CASSESGTDYEQYF.

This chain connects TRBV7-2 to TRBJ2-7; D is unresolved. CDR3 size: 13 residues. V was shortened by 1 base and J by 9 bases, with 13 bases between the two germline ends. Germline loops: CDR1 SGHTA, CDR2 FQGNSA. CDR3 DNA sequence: TGTGCCAGCAGCTTAGGCAGGCTCTCTGTGCAGTACTTC. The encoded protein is CASSLGRLSVQYF.

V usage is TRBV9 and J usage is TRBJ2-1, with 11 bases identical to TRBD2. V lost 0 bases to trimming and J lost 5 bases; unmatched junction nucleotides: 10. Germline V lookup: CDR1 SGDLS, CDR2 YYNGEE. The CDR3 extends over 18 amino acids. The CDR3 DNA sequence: TGTGCCAGCAGCGTAGAGGTTAGCGGGAGGGGTGTCCACAATGAGCAGTTCTTC. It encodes CASSVEVSGRGVHNEQFF.

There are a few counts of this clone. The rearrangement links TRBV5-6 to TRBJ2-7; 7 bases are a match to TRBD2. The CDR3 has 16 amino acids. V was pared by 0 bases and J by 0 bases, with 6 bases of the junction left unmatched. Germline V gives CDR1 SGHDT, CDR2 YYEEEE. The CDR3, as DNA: TGTGCCAGCAGCTTGGGGAGCGGGGACCCCTCCTACGAGCAGTACTTC. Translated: CASSLGSGDPSYEQYF.

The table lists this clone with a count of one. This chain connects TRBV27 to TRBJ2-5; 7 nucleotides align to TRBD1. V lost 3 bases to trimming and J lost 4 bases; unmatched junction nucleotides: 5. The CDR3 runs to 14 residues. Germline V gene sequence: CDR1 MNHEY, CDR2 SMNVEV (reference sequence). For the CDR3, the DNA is TGTGCCAGCAGTTTTAAAGGGGGCCTAGAGACCCAGTACTTC. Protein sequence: CASSFKGGLETQYF.